This TCR beta chain was documented in a study of T cells after posttransplantation cyclophosphamide. TCRdb keeps only in-frame clones here, not all; method: immunoSEQ multiplex PCR. The sample contains some 8,800 clones, none of them singletons. A marrow graft followed busulfan-fludarabine conditioning, with cyclophosphamide on days +3 and +4. This clone has a count of ten or more. The antigen remains undetermined. The V end lost 5 bases, the J end lost 5 bases, and 12 bases lay between the germline ends. Germline lookup yields CDR1 WSHSY and CDR2 SAAADI. The CDR3 consists of 13 residues. Regarding the study as a whole: Recipient CMV seropositivity and CMV reactivation strongly tracked TRB clonality. Blood and skin or GI T cell repertoires showed limited TRB overlap.

The chain couples TRBV10-2 to TRBJ2-5, with unresolved D. The TCR originated in a male patient aged 45 to 59 who received an allogeneic stem cell transplant from a related donor and was CMV-positive. Some T cells may arise from the graft donor. The specimen comprised PBMCs, sampled 350 to 370 days after allogeneic stem cell transplant with posttransplant cyclophosphamide. CDR3 in amino acids: CASSLDSWETQYF. In nucleotides, the CDR3 is TGCGCCAGCAGTTTAGACTCTTGGGAGACCCAGTACTTC.